Sequencing of this T cell receptor beta chain was carried out in a study of blood T cells in healthy people across ages. V shed 0 bases and J shed 7 bases, with 9 bases lying between them. CDR1 MGHRA and CDR2 YSYEKL come from the germline V gene. The CDR3 runs to 14 residues. This clonotype came up a few times. Sample-barcoded 5' priming and a J-beta primer mix drove a second PCR of about 6 to 12 cycles. A single record per CDR3 protein comes from TCRdb applying MiXCR to the 5' RACE reads. Here the sample spans roughly 1,100,000 distinct CDR3 sequences, almost 25% being singletons. These data also formed part of another study, on T cells of mothers and their children.

This chain connects TRBV4-1 to TRBJ2-2; possibly TRBD2 for D (7 bases). This sequence originates from a girl aged 2 to 9 in good health. Material for sequencing was blood. The CDR3 sequence: CASSQDGGHGELFF. CDR3 DNA: TGCGCCAGCAGCCAAGACGGGGGGCACGGGGAGCTGTTTTTT.